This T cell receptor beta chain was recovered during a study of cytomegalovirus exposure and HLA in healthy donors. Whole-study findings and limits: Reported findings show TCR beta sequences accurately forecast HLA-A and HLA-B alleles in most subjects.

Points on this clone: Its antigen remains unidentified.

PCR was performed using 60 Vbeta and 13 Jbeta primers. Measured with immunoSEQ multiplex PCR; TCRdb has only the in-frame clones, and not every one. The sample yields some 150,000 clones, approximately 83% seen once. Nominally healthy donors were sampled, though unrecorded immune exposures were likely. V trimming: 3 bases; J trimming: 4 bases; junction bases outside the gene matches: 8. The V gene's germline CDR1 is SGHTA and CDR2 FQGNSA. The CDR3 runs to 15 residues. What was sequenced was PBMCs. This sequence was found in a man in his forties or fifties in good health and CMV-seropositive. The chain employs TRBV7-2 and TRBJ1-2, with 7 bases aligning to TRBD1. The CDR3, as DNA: TGTGCCAGCAGCTTCGCCCCGGGACAGCTCTATGGCTACACCTTC. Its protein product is CASSFAPGQLYGYTF.